This T cell receptor (beta chain) comes out of a study of regulatory T cells in long-lasting Graves disease. Described time point: persistent/refractory GD, antithyroid drugs over 5 years with positive TRAb. The TCR library was made from RNA that had been extracted from PBMCs in TRIzol. Per American Thyroid Association guidelines, Graves' disease was diagnosed. CDR1 MNHNS and CDR2 SASEGT come from the germline V gene. This CDR3 has 13 residues. Trimming removed 8 bases from V and 4 bases from J, with 12 bases in between. Both iRepertoire HTBI primers and Arm-PCR of CDR3 regions were used to build the TCR beta libraries. TCRdb passed the multiplex PCR reads through MiXCR, listing each CDR3 protein once. Counted here are roughly 490,000 distinct CDR3 sequences, about 22% occurring once; the ten biggest clones make up about an eighth.

The sample in question was peripheral blood mononuclear cells (PBMCs), obtained when the disease was refractory, from a patient treated with antithyroid drugs. This clonotype was sampled from a female donor with Graves disease. The gene calls are TRBV6-1 and TRBJ1-3; D is perhaps TRBD1 (6 bases). The CDR3: CASGQSKGNTIYF. CDR3 coding DNA: TGTGCCAGCGGACAGAGTAAGGGAAACACCATATATTTT.